These 8 T cell receptor beta chains came from one sample sequenced in a study of tumor-infiltrating lymphocytes in localized non-small cell lung cancer. This table comes from immunoSEQ multiplex PCR, and its TCRdb copy is limited to in-frame clones, with some not included. The profile shows about 18,000 clones, roughly four fifths of them singletons. The sample consisted of lung tumor tissue. The receptors derive from a human donor with non-small cell lung cancer.

This chain links TRBV4-2 with TRBJ2-5; D may match TRBD1 or TRBD2 (5 bases each). Looked up from germline, CDR1 is LGHNA and CDR2 is YNFKEQ. The CDR3 sequence is 12 residues long. V lost 0 bases to trimming and J lost 9 bases, with 8 bases between them. The CDR3: CASSQDLGAQYF. The CDR3 bases are TGTGCCAGCAGCCAAGATCTGGGGGCCCAGTACTTC.

By sample fraction, this clone is medium-sized. The J gene is TRBJ1-1, the V gene TRBV18; maybe TRBD1 (6 bases). The CDR3 extends over 14 amino acids. In germline, CDR1 is KGHSH, CDR2 LQKENI. V lost 1 base to trimming and J lost 3 bases, with 9 bases between them. CDR3: CASSPQQGHTEAFF. For the CDR3, the DNA is TGTGCCAGCTCACCACAACAGGGACACACTGAAGCTTTCTTT.

J is TRBJ2-1 and V is TRBV2, with 9 bases matching TRBD1. CDR1 is SNHLY, CDR2 FYNNEI, per germline. CDR3 length: 14 amino acids. The V and J ends lost 1 base and 8 bases, in that order; junction bases with no gene match: 3. The CDR3 nucleotides are TGTGCCAGCAGTGAAGTGGGACAGGGTTATGAGCAGTTCTTC. Translating it yields CASSEVGQGYEQFF.

The chain combines TRBV7-2 with TRBJ1-2; D is possibly TRBD1 (6 bases). CDR3 length equals 14 residues. V was cut by 10 bases and J by 4 bases, with 19 bases left in between. CDR1 is SGHTA, CDR2 FQGNSA, per germline. Here the CDR3 reads CAISRGAAVYGYTF. Written as DNA, the CDR3 is TGTGCCATTTCAAGGGGGGCAGCGGTCTATGGCTACACCTTC.

This clone has just one count. The CDR3 spells CASSFRDINYGYTF. The CDR3 region has the DNA TGTGCCAGCAGCTTCCGGGACATAAACTATGGCTACACCTTC. The chain combines TRBV5-6 with TRBJ1-2, with D possibly TRBD1 on 6 matching bases. The CDR3 runs to 14 residues. V dropped 2 bases and J dropped 2 bases, with 10 bases sitting between them. From germline, CDR1 is SGHDT and CDR2 YYEEEE.

The chain combines TRBV27 with TRBJ2-7; D is perhaps TRBD2 (6 bases). V was cut by 2 bases and J by 0 bases, with 14 bases left in between. From germline, CDR1 is MNHEY and CDR2 SMNVEV (reference sequence). This CDR3 contains 16 residues. The CDR3 sequence: CASSLGLGGSSYEQYF. The CDR3 region has the DNA TGTGCCAGCAGTTTAGGGTTGGGGGGTAGCTCCTACGAGCAGTACTTC.

The rearrangement joins TRBV5-1 to TRBJ2-2; TRBD1 matches 7 bases. CDR1 and CDR2 from the germline V gene are SGHRS and YFSETQ. The CDR3 is 16 residues long. J lost 3 bases, V lost 1 base, and 6 bases had no gene match. Written as DNA, the CDR3 is TGCGCCAGCAGCTTGACAGGGGATTGGGACACCGGGGAGCTGTTTTTT. Amino acid sequence: CASSLTGDWDTGELFF.

The CDR3 DNA follows: TGTGCCATCAGTGAGTCGACTAGCGGGGGCGACTCGGAGCAGTTCTTC. Residues: CAISESTSGGDSEQFF. V is TRBV10-3 and J is TRBJ2-1; 12 nucleotides line up with TRBD2. Germline V lookup: CDR1 ENHRY, CDR2 SYGVKD. V lost 0 bases and J lost 10; bases outside the gene matches: 7. The length of the CDR3 is 16 residues.